The 13 T cell receptor beta chains below were found in one sample sequenced in a study of graft-versus-host responses after intestinal transplantation. Method: immunoSEQ multiplex PCR; TCRdb's copy keeps in-frame clones and lacks some. Of 15,000 or so clones detected, 70% appear once; the ten largest clones hold roughly a quarter. Graft tissue processing released intraepithelial and lamina propria lymphocytes. Sequenced here: ileum tissue, sampled around 99 weeks after intestinal transplantation. These receptors all stem from a human patient who received an intestinal transplant, so some T cells may come from the graft donor.

This chain links TRBV11-2 with TRBJ1-1, with a weak D call TRBD1 (6 bases). CDR3 size: 13 residues. V lost 5 bases and J lost 8, with 15 bases in between. Germline V gene sequence: CDR1 SGHAT, CDR2 FQNNGV. In DNA, the CDR3 is TGTGCCAGCAGCCAGGGGTGGCAGGGAGAAGCTTTCTTT. This encodes CASSQGWQGEAFF. The whole variable domain, remainder taken from reference TRBV11-2 and TRBJ1-1, is EAGVAQSPRYKIIEKRQSVAFWCNPISGHATLYWYQQILGQGPKLLIQFQNNGVVDDSQLPKDRFSAERLKGVDSTLKIQPAKLEDSAVYLCASSQGWQGEAFFGQGTRLTVV.

J is TRBJ2-1 and V is TRBV19; D call uncertain. Germline V gene sequence: CDR1 LNHDA, CDR2 SQIVND (reference sequence). The CDR3 extends over 15 amino acids. V was clipped by 4 bases and J by 0 bases, with 10 bases between them. The CDR3 loop reads CASSNFLSSYNEQFF. The CDR3 nucleotides are TGTGCCAGTAGTAACTTCCTGAGCTCCTACAATGAGCAGTTCTTC.

This chain uses TRBV2 with TRBJ1-3, with 7 nucleotides matching TRBD1. Looked up from germline, CDR1 is SNHLY and CDR2 is FYNNEI. With 6 bases clipped from V and 0 bases from J, the junction kept 5 bases outside the gene matches. This CDR3 region has 15 residues. For the CDR3, the DNA is TGTGCCAGCAGAGTCGGGACAGACTCTGGAAACACCATATATTTT. It translates to CASRVGTDSGNTIYF. The full variable domain, in which reference TRBV2 and TRBJ1-3 provide the parts outside the CDR3, is EPEVTQTPSHQVTQMGQEVILRCVPISNHLYFYWYRQILGQKVEFLVSFYNNEISEKSEIFDDQFSVERPDGSNFTLKIRSTKLEDSAMYFCASRVGTDSGNTIYFGEGSWLTVV.

The V gene is TRBV5-5, the J gene TRBJ2-2, with 11 positions matching TRBD1. This CDR3 contains 16 residues. The ends lost 4 bases at V and 0 bases at J; junction bases unmatched: 2. Per germline, CDR1 SGHKS and CDR2 YYEKEE (reference sequence). The CDR3 nucleotides are TGTGCCAGCAGCGGGGACAGGGGGTCGAACACCGGGGAGCTGTTTTTT. Translation: CASSGDRGSNTGELFF.

V gene TRBV15 combines with J gene TRBJ1-5; D is uncertain. Per the germline V gene, CDR1 is LNHNV and CDR2 is YYDKDF (reference sequence). The CDR3 sequence is 14 residues long. Between the trimmed V and J ends, which lost 1 base and 7 bases, there was a span of 11 bases. The CDR3 sequence is CATSRGWDGQPQHF. In nucleotides, the CDR3 is TGTGCCACCAGCAGAGGATGGGATGGCCAGCCCCAGCATTTT. The full variable domain, in which reference TRBV15 and TRBJ1-5 provide the parts outside the CDR3, is DAMVIQNPRYQVTQFGKPVTLSCSQTLNHNVMYWYQQKSSQAPKLLFHYYDKDFNNEADTPDNFQSRRPNTSFCFLDIRSPGLGDTAMYLCATSRGWDGQPQHFGDGTRLSIL.

This chain links TRBV10-2 with TRBJ2-2; unclear D gene. CDR1 is WSHSY and CDR2 is SAAADI in the germline V gene. Trimming pared 8 bases from V and 5 bases from J, leaving 15 bases between. This CDR3 comprises 14 residues. The CDR3 DNA reads TGCGCCAGCCTTTACGCTCCCTATACCGGGGAGCTGTTTTTT. Amino acids: CASLYAPYTGELFF.

The V gene is TRBV7-8, the J gene TRBJ1-5, with a tentative D call TRBD1 (5 bases). V lost 5 bases, J lost 4 bases, and 9 bases lay in between. This CDR3 spans 13 amino acids. Germline CDR1 reads SGHVS; CDR2 reads FQNEAQ. The CDR3 nucleotides are TGTGCCAGCAGCGCCTACAGGAATCAGCCCCAGCATTTT. Encoded protein: CASSAYRNQPQHF. Complete variable domain (other parts from reference TRBV7-8 and TRBJ1-5): GAGVSQSPRYKVAKRGQDVALRCDPISGHVSLFWYQQALGQGPEFLTYFQNEAQLDKSGLPSDRFFAERPEGSVSTLKIQRTQQEDSAVYLCASSAYRNQPQHFGDGTRLSIL.

The genes are TRBV7-9 and TRBJ2-7, with TRBD2 matching 9 bases. Germline CDR1 is SEHNR and CDR2 is FQNEAQ (reference sequence). V shed 6 bases, J shed 7 bases, and the junction held 10 bases outside the gene matches. The CDR3 loop spans 14 amino acids. The CDR3 sequence: CASSPLAGRGEQYF. The DNA for the CDR3 is TGTGCCAGCAGTCCCCTAGCGGGAAGAGGAGAGCAGTACTTC.

The chain has TRBV6-5 and TRBJ2-7; either TRBD1 or TRBD2 may supply D (6 bases each). The CDR3 extends over 15 amino acids. The germline CDR1 and CDR2 sequences are MNHEY and SVGAGI. V lost 5 bases and J lost 0, with 14 bases in between. The CDR3 bases are TGTGCCAGCAGTCGGGGGCAGGGCTACTCCTACGAGCAGTACTTC. Residues: CASSRGQGYSYEQYF.

The V and J genes are TRBV28 and TRBJ2-3, with 8 bases matching TRBD2. The CDR3 covers 16 residues. After removal of 2 bases from V and 0 bases from J, the junction contained 4 bases not matched to a gene. Germline-derived CDR1 and CDR2 are MDHEN and SYDVKM. The CDR3 DNA sequence: TGTGCCAGCAGTTTACACTTAGCGGGGAGCACAGATACGCAGTATTTT. Amino acids: CASSLHLAGSTDTQYF.

V is TRBV30 and J is TRBJ2-3, with TRBD2 matching 9 bases. With V trimmed by 4 bases and J by 3 bases, 11 bases remained unmatched. The CDR3 loop spans 16 amino acids. Germline V gene sequence: CDR1 GTSNPN, CDR2 SVGIG (reference sequence). DNA for the CDR3: TGTGCCTGGAATGGCGGGGGGGCCCCCTTGACAGATACGCAGTATTTT. Translating it yields CAWNGGGAPLTDTQYF.

In the case of this clone: At one of its ends the junction is not consistent with the germline gene, which may arise from a read error. This rearrangement joins TRBV5-4 to TRBJ2-5, with TRBD2 matching over 9 bases. Germline-derived CDR1 and CDR2 are SGHNT and YYREEE (reference sequence). This CDR3 contains 15 residues. CDR3 coding DNA: TGTGCCAGCAGCCTCCTAGCGGGACGCCAAGAGACCCAGCACTTC. It is translated as CASSLLAGRQETQHF.

This chain connects TRBV6-1 to TRBJ2-2, with D uncertain. Germline CDR1 and CDR2: MNHNS and SASEGT. The V gene lost 3 bases and the J gene lost 7 bases, with 12 bases spanning the gap. The CDR3 runs 14 residues. The CDR3 reads CASSETRNYGELFF. For the CDR3, the DNA is TGTGCCAGCAGTGAGACCCGGAACTACGGGGAGCTGTTTTTT.